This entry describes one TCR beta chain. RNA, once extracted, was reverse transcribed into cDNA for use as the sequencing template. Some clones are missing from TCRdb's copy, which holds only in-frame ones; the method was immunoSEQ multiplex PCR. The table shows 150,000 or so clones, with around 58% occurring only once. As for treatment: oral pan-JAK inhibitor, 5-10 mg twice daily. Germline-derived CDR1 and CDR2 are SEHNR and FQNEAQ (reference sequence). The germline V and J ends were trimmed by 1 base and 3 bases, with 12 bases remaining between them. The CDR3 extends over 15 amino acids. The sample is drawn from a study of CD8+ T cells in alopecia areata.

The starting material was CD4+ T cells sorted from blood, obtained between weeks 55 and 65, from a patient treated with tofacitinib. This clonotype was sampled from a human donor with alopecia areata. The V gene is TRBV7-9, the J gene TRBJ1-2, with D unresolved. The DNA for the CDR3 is TGTGCCAGCAGCTTAGGGGTCCGGACCCACTATGGCTACACCTTC. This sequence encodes CASSLGVRTHYGYTF.